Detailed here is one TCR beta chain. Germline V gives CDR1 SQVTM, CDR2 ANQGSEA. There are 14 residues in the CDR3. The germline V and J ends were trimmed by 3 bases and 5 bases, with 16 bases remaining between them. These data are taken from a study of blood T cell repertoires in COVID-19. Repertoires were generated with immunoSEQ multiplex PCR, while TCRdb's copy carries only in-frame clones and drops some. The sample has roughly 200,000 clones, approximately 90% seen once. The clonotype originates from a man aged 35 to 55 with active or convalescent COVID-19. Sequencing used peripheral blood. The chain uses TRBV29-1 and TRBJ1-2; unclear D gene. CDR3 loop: CSVDGPSVGYGYTF. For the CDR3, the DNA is TGCAGCGTTGATGGGCCATCGGTTGGTTATGGCTACACCTTC.